Sequencing of this TCR beta chain was carried out in a study of blood T cell repertoires in COVID-19. In germline, CDR1 is SGDLS, CDR2 YYNGEE. V gave up 4 bases and J gave up 0 bases; unmatched junction bases: 14. The CDR3 spans 20 residues. Profiled with immunoSEQ multiplex PCR; TCRdb holds only in-frame clones, not every one. The sample has some 110,000 clones, about four fifths seen once. This TCR was recovered from a man aged 80 or over with acute or convalescent COVID-19. The material sequenced was peripheral blood. The chain recombines TRBV9 with TRBJ2-6; 9 bases fit TRBD1. The CDR3 DNA follows: TGTGCCAGCAGCACCCGCCGAGGGGACAGGGAACCCTCTGGGGCCAACGTCCTGACTTTC. As protein: CASSTRRGDREPSGANVLTF.